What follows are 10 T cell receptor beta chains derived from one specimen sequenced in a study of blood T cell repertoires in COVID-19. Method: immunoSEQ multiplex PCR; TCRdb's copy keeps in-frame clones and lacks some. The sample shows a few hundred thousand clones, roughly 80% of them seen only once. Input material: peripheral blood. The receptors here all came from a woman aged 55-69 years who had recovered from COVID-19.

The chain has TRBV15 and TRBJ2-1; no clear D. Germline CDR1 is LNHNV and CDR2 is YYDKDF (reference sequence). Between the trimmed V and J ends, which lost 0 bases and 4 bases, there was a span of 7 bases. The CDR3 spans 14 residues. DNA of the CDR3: TGTGCCACCAGCAGAGATGTTGCGTACAATGAGCAGTTCTTC. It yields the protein CATSRDVAYNEQFF.

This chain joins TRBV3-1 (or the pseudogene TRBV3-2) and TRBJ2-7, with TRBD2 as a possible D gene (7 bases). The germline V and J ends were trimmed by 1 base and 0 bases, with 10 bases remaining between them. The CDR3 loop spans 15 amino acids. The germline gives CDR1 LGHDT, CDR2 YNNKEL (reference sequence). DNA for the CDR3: TGTGCCAGCAGCCAAGGGGCGGGGGCCTCCTACGAGCAGTACTTC. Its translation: CASSQGAGASYEQYF.

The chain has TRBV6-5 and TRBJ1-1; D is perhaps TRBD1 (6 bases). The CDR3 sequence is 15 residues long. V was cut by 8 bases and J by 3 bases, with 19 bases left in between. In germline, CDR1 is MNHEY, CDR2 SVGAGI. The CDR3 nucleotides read TGTGCCAGCCACAGGGATTTGGTCGGTGACACTGAAGCTTTCTTT. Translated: CASHRDLVGDTEAFF.

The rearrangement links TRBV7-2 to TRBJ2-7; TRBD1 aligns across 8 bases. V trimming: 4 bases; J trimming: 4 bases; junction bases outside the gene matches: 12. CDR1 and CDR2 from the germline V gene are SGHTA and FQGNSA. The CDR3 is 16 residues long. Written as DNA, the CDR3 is TGTGCCAGCAGCTCCCTCTTGCAGGGGGCGCCGTACGAGCAGTACTTC. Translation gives CASSSLLQGAPYEQYF.

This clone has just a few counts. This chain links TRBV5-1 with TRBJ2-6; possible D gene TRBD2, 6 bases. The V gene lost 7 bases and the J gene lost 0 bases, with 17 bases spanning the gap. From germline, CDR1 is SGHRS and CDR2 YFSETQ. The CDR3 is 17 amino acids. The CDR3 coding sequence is TGCGCCAGCCTCCCGACGGACGGGGGCTCTGGGGCCAACGTCCTGACTTTC. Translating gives CASLPTDGGSGANVLTF.

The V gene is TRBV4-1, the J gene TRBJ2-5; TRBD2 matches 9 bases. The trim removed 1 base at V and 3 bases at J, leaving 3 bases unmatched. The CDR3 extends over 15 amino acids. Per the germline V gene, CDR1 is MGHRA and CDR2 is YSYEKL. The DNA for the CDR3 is TGCGCCAGCAGCCAAGGAGCGGGGGGCGAAGAGACCCAGTACTTC. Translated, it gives CASSQGAGGEETQYF.

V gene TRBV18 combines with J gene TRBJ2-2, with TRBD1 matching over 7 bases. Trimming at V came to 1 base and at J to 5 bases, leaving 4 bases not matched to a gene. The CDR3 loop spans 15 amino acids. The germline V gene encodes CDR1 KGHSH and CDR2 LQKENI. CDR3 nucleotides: TGTGCCAGCTCACCACGTCCAGGGGGTACCGGGGAGCTGTTTTTT. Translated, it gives CASSPRPGGTGELFF.

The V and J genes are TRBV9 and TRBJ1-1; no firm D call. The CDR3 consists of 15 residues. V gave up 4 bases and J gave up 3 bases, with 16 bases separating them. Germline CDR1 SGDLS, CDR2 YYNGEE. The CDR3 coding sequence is TGTGCCAGCAGCCCACGGACGGGAACCTACACTGAAGCTTTCTTT. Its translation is CASSPRTGTYTEAFF.

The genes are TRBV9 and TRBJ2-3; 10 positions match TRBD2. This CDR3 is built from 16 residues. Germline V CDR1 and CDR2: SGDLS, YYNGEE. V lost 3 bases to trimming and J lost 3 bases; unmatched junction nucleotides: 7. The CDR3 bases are TGTGCCAGCAGCGGGGATAGCGGGGGGAGGACAGATACGCAGTATTTT. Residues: CASSGDSGGRTDTQYF. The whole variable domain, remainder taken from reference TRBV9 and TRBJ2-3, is DSGVTQTPKHLITATGQRVTLRCSPRSGDLSVYWYQQSLDQGLQFLIQYYNGEERAKGNILERFSAQQFPDLHSELNLSSLELGDSALYFCASSGDSGGRTDTQYFGPGTRLTVL.

This chain's CDR3 is CASSPPAGGGEQYF. In DNA, the CDR3 is TGTGCCAGCTCACCACCGGCCGGCGGAGGCGAGCAGTACTTC. This sequence joins TRBV18 and TRBJ2-7; maybe TRBD2 (5 bases). The V gene's germline CDR1 is KGHSH and CDR2 LQKENI. This CDR3 contains 14 residues. V shed 0 bases and J shed 6 bases, with 12 bases lying between them.